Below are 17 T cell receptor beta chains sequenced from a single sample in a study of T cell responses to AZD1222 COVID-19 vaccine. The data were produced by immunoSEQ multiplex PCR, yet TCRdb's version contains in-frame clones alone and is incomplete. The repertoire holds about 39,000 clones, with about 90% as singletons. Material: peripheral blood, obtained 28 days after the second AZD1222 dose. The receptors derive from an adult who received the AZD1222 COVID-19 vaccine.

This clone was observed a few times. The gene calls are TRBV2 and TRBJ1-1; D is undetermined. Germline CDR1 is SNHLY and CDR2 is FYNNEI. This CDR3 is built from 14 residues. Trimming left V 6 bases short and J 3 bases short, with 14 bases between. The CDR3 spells CASRLLSRDTEAFF. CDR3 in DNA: TGTGCCAGCAGACTACTCTCCCGGGACACTGAAGCTTTCTTT. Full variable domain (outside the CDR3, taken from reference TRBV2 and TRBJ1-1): EPEVTQTPSHQVTQMGQEVILRCVPISNHLYFYWYRQILGQKVEFLVSFYNNEISEKSEIFDDQFSVERPDGSNFTLKIRSTKLEDSAMYFCASRLLSRDTEAFFGQGTRLTVV.

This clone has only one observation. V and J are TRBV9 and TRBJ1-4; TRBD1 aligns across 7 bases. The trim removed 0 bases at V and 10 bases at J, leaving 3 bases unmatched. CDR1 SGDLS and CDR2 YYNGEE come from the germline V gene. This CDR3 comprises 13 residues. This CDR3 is CASSVGPGGKLFF. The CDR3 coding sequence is TGTGCCAGCAGCGTAGGTCCAGGGGGAAAACTGTTTTTT.

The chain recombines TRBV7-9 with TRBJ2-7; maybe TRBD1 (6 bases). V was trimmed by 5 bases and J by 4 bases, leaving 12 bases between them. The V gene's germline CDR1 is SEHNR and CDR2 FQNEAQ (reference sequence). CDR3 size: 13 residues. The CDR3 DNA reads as TGTGCCAGCAGCCCTGACAGGCTTTACGAGCAGTACTTC. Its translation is CASSPDRLYEQYF.

The CDR3 DNA reads as TGTGCCAGCAGTTACTCGCGGGCCACCCATACGCAGTATTTT. Encoded protein: CASSYSRATHTQYF. This chain joins TRBV6-5 and TRBJ2-3; TRBD2 is a possible D gene (5 bases). Trimming shortened V by 0 bases and J by 7 bases, and 11 bases separated the two germline ends. The CDR3 is 14 amino acids. Per the germline V gene, CDR1 is MNHEY and CDR2 is SVGAGI.

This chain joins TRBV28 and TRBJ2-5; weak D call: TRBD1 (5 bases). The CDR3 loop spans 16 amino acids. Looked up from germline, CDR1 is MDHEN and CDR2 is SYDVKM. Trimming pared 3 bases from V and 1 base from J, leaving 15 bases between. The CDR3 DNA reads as TGTGCCAGCAGTTTCTCAGGGCAGGGCGTCCAAGAGACCCAGTACTTC. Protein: CASSFSGQGVQETQYF.

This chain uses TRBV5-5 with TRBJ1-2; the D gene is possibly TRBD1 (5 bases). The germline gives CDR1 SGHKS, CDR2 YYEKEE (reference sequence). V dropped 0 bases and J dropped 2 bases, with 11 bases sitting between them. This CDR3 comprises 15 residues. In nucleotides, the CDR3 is TGTGCCAGCAGCTTGGTCCCAGGGACCAACTATGGCTACACCTTC. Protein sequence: CASSLVPGTNYGYTF.

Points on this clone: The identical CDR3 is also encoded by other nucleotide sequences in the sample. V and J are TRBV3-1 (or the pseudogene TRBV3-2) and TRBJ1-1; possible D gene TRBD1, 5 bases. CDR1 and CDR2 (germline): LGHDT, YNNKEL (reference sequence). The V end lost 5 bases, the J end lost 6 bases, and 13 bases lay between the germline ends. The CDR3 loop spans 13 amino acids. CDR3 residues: CASSVSGSPEAFF. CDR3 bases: TGTGCCAGCAGCGTTTCAGGGTCCCCTGAAGCTTTCTTT.

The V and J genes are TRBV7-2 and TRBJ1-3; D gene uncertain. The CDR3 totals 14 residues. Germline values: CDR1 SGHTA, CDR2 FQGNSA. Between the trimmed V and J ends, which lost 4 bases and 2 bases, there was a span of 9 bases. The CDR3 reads CASSYQAAGNTIYF. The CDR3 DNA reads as TGTGCCAGCAGCTACCAGGCGGCTGGAAACACCATATATTTT.

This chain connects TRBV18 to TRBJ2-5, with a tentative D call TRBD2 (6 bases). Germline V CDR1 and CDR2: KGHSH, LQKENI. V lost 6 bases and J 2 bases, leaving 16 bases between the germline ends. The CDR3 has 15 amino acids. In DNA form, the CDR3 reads TGTGCCAGCTCCCCAAACGGGACTCCACAAGAGACCCAGTACTTC. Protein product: CASSPNGTPQETQYF.

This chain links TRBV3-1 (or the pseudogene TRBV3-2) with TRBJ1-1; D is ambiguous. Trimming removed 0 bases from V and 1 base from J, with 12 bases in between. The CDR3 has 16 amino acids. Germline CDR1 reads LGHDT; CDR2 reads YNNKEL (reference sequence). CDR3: CASSQEGNSWNTEAFF. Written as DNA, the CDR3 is TGTGCCAGCAGCCAAGAAGGAAACAGTTGGAACACTGAAGCTTTCTTT.

The CDR3 bases are TGTGCCAGCAGGGAAAAGACAGGGGGCTCCCCCGTTAGCACAGATACGCAGTATTTT. It yields the protein CASREKTGGSPVSTDTQYF. The chain employs TRBV2 and TRBJ2-3, with 10 bases matching TRBD1. Per germline, CDR1 SNHLY and CDR2 FYNNEI. The CDR3 contains 19 residues. J gave up 0 bases and V 6 bases, and 15 bases lay outside the gene matches.

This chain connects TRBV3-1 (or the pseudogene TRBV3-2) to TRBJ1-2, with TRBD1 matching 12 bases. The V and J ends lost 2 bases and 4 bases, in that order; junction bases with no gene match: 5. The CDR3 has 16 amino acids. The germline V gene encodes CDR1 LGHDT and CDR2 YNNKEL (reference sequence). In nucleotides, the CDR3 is TGTGCCAGCAGCCAAACCGGGACAGGGGGCGTCTATGGCTACACCTTC. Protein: CASSQTGTGGVYGYTF.

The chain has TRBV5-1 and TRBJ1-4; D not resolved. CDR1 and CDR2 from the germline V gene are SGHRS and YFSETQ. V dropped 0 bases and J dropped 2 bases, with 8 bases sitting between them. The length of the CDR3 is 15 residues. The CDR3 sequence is CASSLVGETNEKLFF. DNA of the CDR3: TGCGCCAGCAGCTTGGTAGGCGAGACTAATGAAAAACTGTTTTTT. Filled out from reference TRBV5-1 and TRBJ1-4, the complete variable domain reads KAGVTQTPRYLIKTRGQQVTLSCSPISGHRSVSWYQQTPGQGLQFLFEYFSETQRNKGNFPGRFSGRQFSNSRSEMNVSTLELGDSALYLCASSLVGETNEKLFFGSGTQLSVL.

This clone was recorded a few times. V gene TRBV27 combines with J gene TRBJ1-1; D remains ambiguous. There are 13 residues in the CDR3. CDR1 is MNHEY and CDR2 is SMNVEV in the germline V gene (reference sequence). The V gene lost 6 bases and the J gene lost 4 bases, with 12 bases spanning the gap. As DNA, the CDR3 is TGTGCCAGCAGACAAGAAGTGGGCACTGAAGCTTTCTTT. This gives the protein CASRQEVGTEAFF.

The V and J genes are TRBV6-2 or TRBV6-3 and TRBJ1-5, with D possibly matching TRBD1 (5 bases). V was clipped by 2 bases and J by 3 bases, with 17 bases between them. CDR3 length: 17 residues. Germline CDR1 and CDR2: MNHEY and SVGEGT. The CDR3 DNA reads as TGTGCCAGCAGTTACCCGGGACGCCGTAGCCTCAATCAGCCCCAGCATTTT. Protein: CASSYPGRRSLNQPQHF.

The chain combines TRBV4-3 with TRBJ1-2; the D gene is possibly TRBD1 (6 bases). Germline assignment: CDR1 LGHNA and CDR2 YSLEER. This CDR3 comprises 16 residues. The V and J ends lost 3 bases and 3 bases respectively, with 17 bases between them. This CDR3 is CASSQDWGAPDYGYTF. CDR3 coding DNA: TGCGCCAGCAGCCAGGATTGGGGGGCGCCGGACTATGGCTACACCTTC.

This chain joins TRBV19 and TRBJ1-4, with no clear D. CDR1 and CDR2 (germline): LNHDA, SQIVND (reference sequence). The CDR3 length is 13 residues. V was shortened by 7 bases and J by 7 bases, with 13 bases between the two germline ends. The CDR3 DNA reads TGTGCCAGTATGGGTCCGGGCCCTGAAAAACTGTTTTTT. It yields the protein CASMGPGPEKLFF. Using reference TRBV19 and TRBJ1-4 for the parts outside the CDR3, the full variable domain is DGGITQSPKYLFRKEGQNVTLSCEQNLNHDAMYWYRQDPGQGLRLIYYSQIVNDFQKGDIAEGYSVSREKKESFPLTVTSAQKNPTAFYLCASMGPGPEKLFFGSGTQLSVL.